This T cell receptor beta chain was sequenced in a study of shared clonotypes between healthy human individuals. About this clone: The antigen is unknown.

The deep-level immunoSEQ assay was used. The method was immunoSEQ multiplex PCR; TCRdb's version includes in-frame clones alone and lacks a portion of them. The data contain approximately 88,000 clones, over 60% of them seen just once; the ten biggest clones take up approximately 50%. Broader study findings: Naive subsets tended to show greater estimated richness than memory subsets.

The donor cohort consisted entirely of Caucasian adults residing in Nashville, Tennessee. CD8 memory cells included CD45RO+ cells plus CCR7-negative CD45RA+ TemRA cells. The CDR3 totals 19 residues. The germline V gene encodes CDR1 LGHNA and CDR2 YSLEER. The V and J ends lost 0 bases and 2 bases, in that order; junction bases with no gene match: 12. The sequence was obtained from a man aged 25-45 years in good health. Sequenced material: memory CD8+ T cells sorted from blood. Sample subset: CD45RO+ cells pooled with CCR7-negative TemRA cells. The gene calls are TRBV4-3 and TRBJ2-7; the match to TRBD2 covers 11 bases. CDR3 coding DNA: TGCGCCAGCAGCCAAGATGGGAGACTAGCGGGACGAAATACCTACGAGCAGTACTTC. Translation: CASSQDGRLAGRNTYEQYF.